The T cell receptor (beta chain) under discussion was sequenced for a study of CD8+ T cells in alopecia areata. The study team obtained lesional scalp punch biopsies and peripheral blood from alopecia areata patients. This clone came up a few times. Antigen unknown. Following RNA extraction, reverse transcription yielded cDNA that acted as the sequencing template. Generated by immunoSEQ multiplex PCR, the TCRdb table keeps only in-frame clones and is missing some. The table shows 65,000 to 95,000 clones, with 51% occurring only once. Overall study findings and caveats: Resident alphabeta T cells of normal skin are also sequenced in scalp samples. Across lesional scalp, and particularly alopecia totalis/universalis, clonality surpassed that of normal scalp. In patients, TCRs were shared less clearly than in mice, and HLA may possibly be involved.

Input material: NKG2D-high CD8+ T cells sorted from blood. This receptor was taken from a human donor with alopecia areata.

The CDR3 sequence: CSVEEGGDGYTF. In DNA, the CDR3 is TGCAGCGTTGAAGAAGGAGGGGATGGCTACACCTTC. The chain links TRBV29-1 to TRBJ1-2; possible D gene TRBD1, 5 bases. V lost 0 bases and J lost 6, with 8 bases in between. The CDR3 covers 12 residues. CDR1 is SQVTM, CDR2 ANQGSEA, per germline.